One and the same sample provided the 9 T cell receptor beta chains below, sequenced in a study of CD8 T cells in ankylosing spondylitis. The study, taken as a whole, reports: A TCR beta motif of under 10 highly homologous variants seemed to mark ankylosing spondylitis blood.

TCRdb redid the calling of the 5' RACE reads with MiXCR, one entry per CDR3 protein. The sample records hundreds of thousands of distinct CDR3 sequences, around 26% being singletons. No antigen has been identified for these receptors. Sequenced: blood, either unsorted or a sorted T cell fraction (not recorded which). These receptors were collected from a male donor with ankylosing spondylitis.

This clonotype is a singleton in its sample. The chain links TRBV20-1 to TRBJ2-3; 14 bases fit TRBD2. The J segment lost 5 bases and the V segment lost 1 base, leaving 5 bases of the junction unmatched. This CDR3 is 16 amino acids long. The germline CDR1 and CDR2 sequences are DFQATT and SNEGSKA (reference sequence). The CDR3 here is CSARGGLAGELDTQYF. CDR3 in DNA: TGCAGTGCTAGAGGGGGACTAGCGGGGGAACTAGATACGCAGTATTTT.

The chain employs TRBV6-1 and TRBJ1-6, with D possibly being TRBD1 (6 bases). CDR1 and CDR2 (germline): MNHNS, SASEGT. V was pared by 1 base and J by 4 bases, with 14 bases between. The CDR3 has 17 amino acids. The CDR3, as DNA: TGTGCCAGCAGTGAAGTTCTGGACAGACTTTATAATTCACCCCTCCACTTT. Residues: CASSEVLDRLYNSPLHF.

This chain uses TRBV6-4 with TRBJ2-2, with 10 bases matching TRBD1. The germline gives CDR1 MRHNA, CDR2 SNTAGT. The CDR3 sequence is 15 residues long. The V and J ends lost 6 bases and 7 bases, in that order; junction bases with no gene match: 8. The CDR3 sequence: CASSLQTGGHGELFF. The CDR3 DNA reads TGTGCCAGCAGCCTCCAGACAGGGGGCCACGGGGAGCTGTTTTTT.

The chain combines TRBV7-2 with TRBJ1-4; 7 positions match TRBD1. The V segment lost 1 base and the J segment 8 bases; nucleotides outside the gene matches: 7. The CDR3 contains 15 residues. The germline CDR1 and CDR2 sequences are SGHTA and FQGNSA. CDR3 sequence reads: CASSLGDRRVEKLFF. The CDR3 DNA reads as TGTGCCAGCAGCTTAGGGGACAGAAGGGTCGAAAAACTGTTTTTT. The complete variable domain, with remaining parts taken from reference TRBV7-2 and TRBJ1-4, reads GAGVSQSPSNKVTEKGKDVELRCDPISGHTALYWYRQSLGQGLEFLIYFQGNSAPDKSGLPSDRFSAERTGGSVSTLTIQRTQQEDSAVYLCASSLGDRRVEKLFFGSGTQLSVL.

This clonotype was recorded a few times. The chain recombines TRBV6-1 with TRBJ2-1; D is undetermined. The CDR3 is 16 residues long. The germline V gene encodes CDR1 MNHNS and CDR2 SASEGT. V lost 6 bases and J 0 bases, leaving 15 bases between the germline ends. CDR3 coding DNA: TGTGCCAGCAGCCCTGCCCGAGGCGCCTCCTACAATGAGCAGTTCTTC. Translated: CASSPARGASYNEQFF.

This chain joins TRBV29-1 and TRBJ2-1; 12 bases map to TRBD2. There are 15 residues in the CDR3. Germline trimming cut 4 bases from V and 5 bases from J; bases unmatched to any gene: 6. From germline, CDR1 is SQVTM and CDR2 ANQGSEA. The CDR3 spells CSVGAGTSGHNEQFF. The CDR3 bases are TGCAGCGTTGGGGCGGGGACTAGCGGGCACAATGAGCAGTTCTTC.

The J gene is TRBJ2-7, the V gene TRBV10-3; 11 nucleotides match TRBD2. The germline V gene encodes CDR1 ENHRY and CDR2 SYGVKD. Trimming removed 9 bases from V and 4 bases from J; junction bases left unmatched: 11. The CDR3 is made up of 15 amino acids. CDR3 residues: CAIPGLAASGYEQYV. The DNA of the CDR3 is TGTGCCATTCCGGGACTAGCGGCCTCGGGGTACGAGCAGTACGTC.

V gene TRBV5-1 combines with J gene TRBJ1-1; D gene unclear. Germline assignment: CDR1 SGHRS and CDR2 YFSETQ. V was clipped by 0 bases and J by 0 bases, with 9 bases between them. There are 15 residues in the CDR3. In DNA form, the CDR3 reads TGCGCCAGCAGCTTGGGAACCAGTGTGAACACTGAAGCTTTCTTT. As protein: CASSLGTSVNTEAFF. Together with reference TRBV5-1 and TRBJ1-1, the CDR3 gives the full variable domain: KAGVTQTPRYLIKTRGQQVTLSCSPISGHRSVSWYQQTPGQGLQFLFEYFSETQRNKGNFPGRFSGRQFSNSRSEMNVSTLELGDSALYLCASSLGTSVNTEAFFGQGTRLTVV.

This chain links TRBV5-1 with TRBJ2-1, with D unclear. CDR3 length: 15 amino acids. CDR1 SGHRS and CDR2 YFSETQ come from the germline V gene. The V end was cut by 2 bases, the J end by 0 bases, with 9 bases between. The CDR3 nucleotides read TGCGCCAGCAGCTTTACGGAGAGCTCCTACAATGAGCAGTTCTTC. As protein: CASSFTESSYNEQFF.